This T cell receptor beta chain was recorded in a study of T cells in Graves' hyperthyroidism and ophthalmopathy. When ophthalmopathy did not progress within 18 months, Graves' hyperthyroidism was considered stable. Researchers amplified the TCR beta CDR3 regions from RNA transcripts. First-round RT-PCR of the TCR CDR3 relied on the HTBI primer set. TCRdb reprocessed the multiplex PCR reads with MiXCR, giving one entry per CDR3 protein. Of nearly 750,000 distinct CDR3 sequences listed, around 40% are singletons. CDR3 length: 12 residues. CDR1 is MNHNS and CDR2 is SASEGT in the germline V gene. Trimming removed 3 bases at V and 4 bases at J, with 6 bases between.

The TCR originated in a woman in her forties with Graves' hyperthyroidism. The sample taken for sequencing was blood. V gene TRBV6-1 combines with J gene TRBJ1-1; no definite D call. CDR3 amino acids: CASSEESTEAFF. CDR3 bases: TGTGCCAGCAGTGAGGAGAGCACTGAAGCTTTCTTT.